The clone carrying this TCR beta chain was recorded only once. No antigen is known for it. Repertoires were generated with immunoSEQ multiplex PCR, while TCRdb's copy carries only in-frame clones and drops some. The sample gives tens of thousands of clones, approximately 84% of which show up once; 7.3% is in the top ten. This sample is drawn from a study of radiation and T cells in renal cell carcinoma. Regarding the study as a whole: Top tumor clonotypes rose in blood 2 weeks post-radiation, then contracted. Baseline intratumoral clonotype presence is unknown without pretreatment biopsies.

Time point: baseline pretreatment blood. The treatment denotes: 15 Gy SBRT to primary tumor, nephrectomy 4 weeks later. Trimming stripped 1 base from V and 5 bases from J, with 14 bases between. Germline CDR1 is KGHSH and CDR2 is LQKENI. The length of the CDR3 is 15 residues. The V and J genes are TRBV18 and TRBJ2-5; D tentatively reads TRBD1 or TRBD2 (5 bases each). This specimen was blood, taken from a patient whose treatment included radiotherapy and nephrectomy. The clonotype originates from a man aged 55 to 70 with renal cell carcinoma. The CDR3 DNA reads as TGTGCCAGCTCACCACGGGACGCCGATGGGGAGACCCAGTACTTC. Encoded protein: CASSPRDADGETQYF.